This entry describes one T cell receptor beta chain. TCRdb keeps only in-frame clones here, not all; method: immunoSEQ multiplex PCR. The profile shows 410,000 or so clones, around 91% of them singletons. This sample was taken from a study of blood T cell repertoires in COVID-19. The CDR3 runs 13 residues. Trimming stripped 4 bases from V and 10 bases from J, with 17 bases between. Germline V gene lookup returns CDR1 SGHTA and CDR2 FQGNSA. Sequencing input: peripheral blood. V is TRBV7-2 and J is TRBJ2-7, with D unclear. The clonotype comes from a middle-aged woman with COVID-19, enrolled during active disease. The CDR3 nucleotides are TGTGCCAGCAGCTCCCCTAACGATCGCAAACAGTACTTC. It translates to CASSSPNDRKQYF.